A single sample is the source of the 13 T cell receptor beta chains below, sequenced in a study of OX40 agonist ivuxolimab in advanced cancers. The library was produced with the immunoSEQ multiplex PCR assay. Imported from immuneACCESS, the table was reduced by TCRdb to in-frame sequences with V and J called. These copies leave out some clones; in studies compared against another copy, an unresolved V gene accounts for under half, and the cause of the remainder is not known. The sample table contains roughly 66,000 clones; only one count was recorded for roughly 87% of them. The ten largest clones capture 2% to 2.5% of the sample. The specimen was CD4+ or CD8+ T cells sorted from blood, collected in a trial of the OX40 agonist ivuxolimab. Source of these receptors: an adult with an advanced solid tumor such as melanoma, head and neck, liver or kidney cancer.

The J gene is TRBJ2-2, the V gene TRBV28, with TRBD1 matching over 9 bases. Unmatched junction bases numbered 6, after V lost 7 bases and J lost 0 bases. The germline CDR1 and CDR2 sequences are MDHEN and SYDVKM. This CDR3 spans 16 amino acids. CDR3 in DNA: TGTGCCAGCATCCAGACAGGGGGGTCGAACACCGGGGAGCTGTTTTTT. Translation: CASIQTGGSNTGELFF.

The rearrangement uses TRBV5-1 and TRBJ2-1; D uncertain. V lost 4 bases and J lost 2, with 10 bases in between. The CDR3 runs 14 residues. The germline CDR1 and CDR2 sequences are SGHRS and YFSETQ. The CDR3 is CASSARLAYNEQFF. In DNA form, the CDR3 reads TGCGCCAGCAGCGCACGGTTGGCCTACAATGAGCAGTTCTTC.

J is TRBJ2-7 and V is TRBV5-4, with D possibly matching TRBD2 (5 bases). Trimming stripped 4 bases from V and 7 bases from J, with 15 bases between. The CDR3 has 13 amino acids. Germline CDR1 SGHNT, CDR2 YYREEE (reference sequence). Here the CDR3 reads CASSPHGVVEQYF. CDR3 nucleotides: TGTGCCAGCAGCCCCCACGGGGTTGTTGAGCAGTACTTC.

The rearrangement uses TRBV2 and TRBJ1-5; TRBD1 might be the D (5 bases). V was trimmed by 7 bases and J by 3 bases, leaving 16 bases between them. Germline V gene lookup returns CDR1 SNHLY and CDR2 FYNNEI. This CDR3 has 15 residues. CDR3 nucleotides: TGTGCCAGCAAGTTTGAAGGGGCCGACAATCAGCCCCAGCATTTT. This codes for CASKFEGADNQPQHF.

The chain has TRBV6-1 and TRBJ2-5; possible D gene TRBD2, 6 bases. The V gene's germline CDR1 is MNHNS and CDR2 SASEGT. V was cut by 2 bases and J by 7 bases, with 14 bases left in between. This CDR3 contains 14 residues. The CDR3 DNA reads TGTGCCAGCAGTGAATCCGCAGGGCGGGGGACCCAGTACTTC. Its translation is CASSESAGRGTQYF.

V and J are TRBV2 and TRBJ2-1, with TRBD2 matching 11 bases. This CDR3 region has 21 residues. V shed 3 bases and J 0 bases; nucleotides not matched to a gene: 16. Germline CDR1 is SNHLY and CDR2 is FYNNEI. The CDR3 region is CASSDSSTTSGSALSYNEQFF. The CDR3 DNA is TGTGCCAGCAGTGATTCGTCTACTACTAGCGGGAGCGCCCTCTCCTACAATGAGCAGTTCTTC.

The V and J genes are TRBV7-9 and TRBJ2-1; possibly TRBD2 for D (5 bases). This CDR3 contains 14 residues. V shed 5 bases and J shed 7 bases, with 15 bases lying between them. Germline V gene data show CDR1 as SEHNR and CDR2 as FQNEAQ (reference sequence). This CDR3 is CASSPRGLGNEQFF. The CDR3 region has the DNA TGTGCCAGCAGCCCTCGGGGTTTGGGGAATGAGCAGTTCTTC.

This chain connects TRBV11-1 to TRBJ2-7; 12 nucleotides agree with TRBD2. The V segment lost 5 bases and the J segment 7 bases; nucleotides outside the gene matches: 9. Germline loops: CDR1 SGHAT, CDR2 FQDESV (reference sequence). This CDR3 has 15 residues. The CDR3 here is CASSPRLAGEGEQYF. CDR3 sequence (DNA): TGTGCCAGCAGCCCACGACTAGCGGGAGAAGGGGAGCAGTACTTC.

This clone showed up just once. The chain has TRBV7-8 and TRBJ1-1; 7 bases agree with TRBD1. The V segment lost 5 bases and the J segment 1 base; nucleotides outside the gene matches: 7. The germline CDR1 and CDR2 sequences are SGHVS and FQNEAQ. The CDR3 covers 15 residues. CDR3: CASSIGQAKNTEAFF. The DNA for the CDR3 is TGTGCCAGCAGCATAGGACAGGCCAAGAACACTGAAGCTTTCTTT.

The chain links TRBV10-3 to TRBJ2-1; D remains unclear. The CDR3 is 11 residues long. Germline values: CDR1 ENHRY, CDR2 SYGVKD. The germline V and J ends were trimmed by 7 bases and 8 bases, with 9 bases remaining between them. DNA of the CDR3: TGTGCCATCATGGAGATGCATGAGCAGTTCTTC. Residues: CAIMEMHEQFF.

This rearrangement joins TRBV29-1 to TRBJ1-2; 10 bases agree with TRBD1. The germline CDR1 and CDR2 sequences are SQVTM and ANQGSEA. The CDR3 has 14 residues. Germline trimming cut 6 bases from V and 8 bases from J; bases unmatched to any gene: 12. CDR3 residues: CSVPEPGQGGGYTF. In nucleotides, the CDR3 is TGCAGCGTCCCCGAACCCGGACAGGGGGGCGGCTACACCTTC. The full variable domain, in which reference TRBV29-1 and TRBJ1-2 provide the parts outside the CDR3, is SAVISQKPSRDICQRGTSLTIQCQVDSQVTMMFWYRQQPGQSLTLIATANQGSEATYESGFVIDKFPISRPNLTFSTLTVSNMSPEDSSIYLCSVPEPGQGGGYTFGSGTRLTVV.

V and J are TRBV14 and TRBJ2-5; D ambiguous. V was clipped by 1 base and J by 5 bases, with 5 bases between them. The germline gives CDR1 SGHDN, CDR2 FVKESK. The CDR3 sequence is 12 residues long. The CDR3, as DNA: TGTGCCAGCAGCCAAGTCGCTGAGACCCAGTACTTC. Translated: CASSQVAETQYF.

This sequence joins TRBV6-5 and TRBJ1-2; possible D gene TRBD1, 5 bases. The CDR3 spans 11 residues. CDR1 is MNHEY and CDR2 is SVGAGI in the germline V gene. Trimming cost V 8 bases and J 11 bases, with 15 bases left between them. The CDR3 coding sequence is TGTGCCAGCGGCCAGGGATTTGGGTACACCTTC. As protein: CASGQGFGYTF.